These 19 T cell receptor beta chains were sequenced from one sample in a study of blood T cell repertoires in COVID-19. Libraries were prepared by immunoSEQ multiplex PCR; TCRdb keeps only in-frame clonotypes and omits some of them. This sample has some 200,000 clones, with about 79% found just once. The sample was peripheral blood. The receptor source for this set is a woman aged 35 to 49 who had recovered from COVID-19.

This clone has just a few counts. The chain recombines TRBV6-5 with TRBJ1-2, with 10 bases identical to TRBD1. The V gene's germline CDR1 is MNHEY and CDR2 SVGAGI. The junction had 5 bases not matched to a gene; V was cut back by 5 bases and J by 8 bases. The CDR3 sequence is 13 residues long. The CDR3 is CASSPRTGGGYTF. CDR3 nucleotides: TGTGCCAGCAGTCCCCGGACAGGGGGAGGCTACACCTTC.

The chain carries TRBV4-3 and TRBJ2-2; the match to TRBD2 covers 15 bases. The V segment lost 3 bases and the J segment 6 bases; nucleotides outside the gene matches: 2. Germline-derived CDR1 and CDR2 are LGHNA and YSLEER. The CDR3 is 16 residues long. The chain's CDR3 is CASSQRTSGGAGELFF. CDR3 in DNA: TGCGCCAGCAGCCAGCGGACTAGCGGGGGGGCCGGGGAGCTGTTTTTT.

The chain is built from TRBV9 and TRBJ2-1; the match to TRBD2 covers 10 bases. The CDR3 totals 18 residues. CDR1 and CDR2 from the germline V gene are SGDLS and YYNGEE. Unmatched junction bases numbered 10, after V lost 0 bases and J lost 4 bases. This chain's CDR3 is CASSVDPPSSGGYNEQFF. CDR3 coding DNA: TGTGCCAGCAGCGTAGATCCCCCTTCTAGCGGGGGTTACAATGAGCAGTTCTTC.

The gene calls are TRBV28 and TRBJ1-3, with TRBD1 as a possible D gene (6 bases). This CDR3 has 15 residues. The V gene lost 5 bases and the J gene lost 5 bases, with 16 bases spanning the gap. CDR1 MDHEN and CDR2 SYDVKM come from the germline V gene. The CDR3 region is CASSTSGQSRNTIYF. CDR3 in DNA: TGTGCCAGCAGTACCTCAGGACAGTCCCGAAACACCATATATTTT.

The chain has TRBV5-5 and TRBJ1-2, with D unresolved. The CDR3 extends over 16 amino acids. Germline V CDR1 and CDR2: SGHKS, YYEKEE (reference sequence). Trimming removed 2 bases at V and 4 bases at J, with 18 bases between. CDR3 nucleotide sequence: TGTGCCAGCAGCTTTGACCCATGGGCAGCTTTCTATGGCTACACCTTC. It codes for CASSFDPWAAFYGYTF.

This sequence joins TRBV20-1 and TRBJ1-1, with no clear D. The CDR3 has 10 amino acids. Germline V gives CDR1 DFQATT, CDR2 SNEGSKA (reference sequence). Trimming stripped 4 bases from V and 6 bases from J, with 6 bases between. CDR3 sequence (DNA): TGCAGTGCTATTTCTGCTGAAGCTTTCTTT. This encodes CSAISAEAFF.

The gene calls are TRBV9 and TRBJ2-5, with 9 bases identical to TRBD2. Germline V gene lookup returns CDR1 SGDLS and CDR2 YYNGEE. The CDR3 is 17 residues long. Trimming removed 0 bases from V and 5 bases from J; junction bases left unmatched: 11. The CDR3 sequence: CASSVEPQRGEGETQYF. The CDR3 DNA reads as TGTGCCAGCAGCGTAGAACCCCAGCGGGGGGAAGGGGAGACCCAGTACTTC.

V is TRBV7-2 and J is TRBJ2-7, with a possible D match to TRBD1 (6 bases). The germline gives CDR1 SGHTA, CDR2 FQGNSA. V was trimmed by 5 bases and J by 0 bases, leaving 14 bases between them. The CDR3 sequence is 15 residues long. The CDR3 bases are TGTGCCAGCAGCCTCACTGGGACAAGCTCCTACGAGCAGTACTTC. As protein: CASSLTGTSSYEQYF.

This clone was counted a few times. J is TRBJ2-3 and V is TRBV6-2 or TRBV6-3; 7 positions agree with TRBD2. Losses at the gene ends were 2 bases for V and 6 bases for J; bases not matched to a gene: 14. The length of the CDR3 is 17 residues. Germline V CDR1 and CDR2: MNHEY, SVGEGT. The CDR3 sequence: CASSYPMKSGAPDTQYF. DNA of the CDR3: TGTGCCAGCAGTTACCCCATGAAGAGCGGGGCGCCGGATACGCAGTATTTT.

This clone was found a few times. The CDR3 DNA reads TGCGCCAGCAGCCCGGGACAGACCTACGAGCAGTACTTC. Translation: CASSPGQTYEQYF. The chain joins TRBV5-1 to TRBJ2-7; 7 nucleotides line up with TRBD1. In germline, CDR1 is SGHRS, CDR2 YFSETQ. Germline trimming cut 4 bases from V and 2 bases from J; bases unmatched to any gene: 3. This CDR3 comprises 13 residues.

The CDR3: CSASVGQHNSPLHF. The CDR3 DNA follows: TGCAGTGCTAGTGTTGGACAGCACAATTCACCCCTCCACTTT. The chain joins TRBV20-1 to TRBJ1-6, with D possibly TRBD1 on 6 matching bases. Germline lookup yields CDR1 DFQATT and CDR2 SNEGSKA (reference sequence). V was cut by 3 bases and J by 7 bases, with 13 bases left in between. The CDR3 is 14 amino acids.

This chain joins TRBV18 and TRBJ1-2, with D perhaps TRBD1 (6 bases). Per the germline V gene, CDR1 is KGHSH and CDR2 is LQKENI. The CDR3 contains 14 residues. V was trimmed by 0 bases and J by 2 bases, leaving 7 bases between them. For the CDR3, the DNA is TGTGCCAGCTCACCACCTACAGGGAACTATGGCTACACCTTC. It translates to CASSPPTGNYGYTF.

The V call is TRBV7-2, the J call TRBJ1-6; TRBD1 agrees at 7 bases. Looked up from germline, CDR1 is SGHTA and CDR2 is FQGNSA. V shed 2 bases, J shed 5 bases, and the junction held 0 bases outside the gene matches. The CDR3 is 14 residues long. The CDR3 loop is CASSLQGDNSPLHF. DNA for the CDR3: TGTGCCAGCAGCTTACAGGGGGATAATTCACCCCTCCACTTT.

The CDR3 loop is CASSYDGGSYGYTF. Written as DNA, the CDR3 is TGTGCCAGCAGTTACGATGGGGGGTCCTATGGCTACACCTTC. The chain joins TRBV6-5 to TRBJ1-2; possibly TRBD1 for D (5 bases). The CDR3 runs to 14 residues. The germline V gene has CDR1 MNHEY and CDR2 SVGAGI. Trimming took off 2 bases at V and 4 bases at J, with 11 bases between the two ends.

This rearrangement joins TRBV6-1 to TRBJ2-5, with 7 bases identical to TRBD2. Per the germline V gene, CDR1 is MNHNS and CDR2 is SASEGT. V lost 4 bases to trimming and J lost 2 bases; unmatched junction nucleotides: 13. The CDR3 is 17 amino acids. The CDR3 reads CASSGQRIAGLQETQYF. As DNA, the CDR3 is TGTGCCAGCAGTGGACAACGAATAGCGGGTTTGCAAGAGACCCAGTACTTC.

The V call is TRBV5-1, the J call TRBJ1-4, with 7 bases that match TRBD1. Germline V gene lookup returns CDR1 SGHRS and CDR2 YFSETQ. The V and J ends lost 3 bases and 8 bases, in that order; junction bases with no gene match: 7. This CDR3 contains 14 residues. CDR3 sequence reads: CASSSTGTVEKLFF. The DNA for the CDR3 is TGCGCCAGCAGCTCAACCGGGACAGTAGAAAAACTGTTTTTT.

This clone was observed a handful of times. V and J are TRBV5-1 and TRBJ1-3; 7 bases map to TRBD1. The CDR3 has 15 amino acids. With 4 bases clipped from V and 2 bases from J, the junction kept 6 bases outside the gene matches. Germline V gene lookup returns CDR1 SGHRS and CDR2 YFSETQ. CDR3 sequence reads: CASSRQGTTGNTIYF. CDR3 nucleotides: TGCGCCAGCAGCAGACAGGGAACTACTGGAAACACCATATATTTT.

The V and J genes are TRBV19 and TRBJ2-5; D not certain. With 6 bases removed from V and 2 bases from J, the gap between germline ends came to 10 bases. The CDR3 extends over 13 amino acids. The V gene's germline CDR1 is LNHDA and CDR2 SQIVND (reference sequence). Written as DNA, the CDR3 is TGTGCCAGTAGAGATCGAGCTCAAGAGACCCAGTACTTC. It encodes CASRDRAQETQYF.

This CDR3 reads CASSSTSGGQETQYF. CDR3 sequence (DNA): TGTGCCAGCAGCTCGACTAGCGGGGGACAAGAGACCCAGTACTTC. This chain connects TRBV6-5 to TRBJ2-5; 12 bases line up with TRBD2. Losses at the gene ends were 6 bases for V and 2 bases for J; bases not matched to a gene: 4. This CDR3 is 15 amino acids long. Germline assignment: CDR1 MNHEY and CDR2 SVGAGI.